This is a list of T cell receptor beta chains from one sample in a study of T cell responses to AZD1222 COVID-19 vaccine. Only in-frame clones appear in the TCRdb table, and some are missing; sequencing was by immunoSEQ multiplex PCR. The sample holds over 120,000 clones, under 95% seen once. Sequencing was performed on peripheral blood, taken on day 0 of AZD1222 vaccination. All receptors come from an adult in good health. Each CDR3 is given without its conserved first and last residue. Not every row has a clone size; where given, it reads once, few, many or a size class.

.,TRBV7-2,TRBJ2-5,ASSSSGTSGQETQY
.,TRBV5-1,TRBJ2-1,ASSPRDTGENEQF
.,TRBV5-1,TRBJ1-1,ASSSTGGYNTEAF
.,TRBV3-1/TRBV3-2,TRBJ1-5,ASSQGSDQPQH
few,TRBV7-9,TRBJ2-2,ASSLGGTSVPGELF
.,TRBV10-2,TRBJ2-1,ASSELAGGPAVRNEQF
.,TRBV5-5,TRBJ2-3,ASSLGQGPDTQY
.,TRBV7-9,TRBJ2-2,ASSSEWRSNTGELF
.,TRBV6-5,TRBJ1-4,ASSQQPRPNEKLF
.,TRBV5-1,TRBJ2-7,ASSQGTGSYEQY
.,TRBV19,TRBJ1-1,ASSMAGTGGGTEAF
.,TRBV5-1,TRBJ1-1,ASSLPGTEAF
once,TRBV12-3/TRBV12-4,TRBJ1-2,ASTPGGAGGYT
once,TRBV5-1,TRBJ2-1,ASSLGSGIYNEQF
.,TRBV29-1,TRBJ1-1,SVGMGVVEAF
.,TRBV7-9,TRBJ2-3,ASSTTSGTGAQY
.,TRBV2,TRBJ1-5,ASSEIQGNQPQH
.,TRBV9,TRBJ2-7,ASSDPWGQGGSYEQY
few,TRBV7-3,TRBJ2-2,ASSRGLARTGELF
.,TRBV2,TRBJ1-1,ASNRQGDPMNTEAF
.,TRBV7-6,TRBJ1-5,ASSQWGMSNQPQH
.,TRBV28,TRBJ2-2,ASGREIGTGELF
.,TRBV7-2,TRBJ2-3,ASSSQYYPLGS
.,TRBV4-3,TRBJ1-1,ASSQVERGTEAF
.,TRBV5-4,TRBJ1-4,ASSRKMGGTNEKLF
.,TRBV28,TRBJ1-2,ASSFMRERKGNGYT
.,TRBV19,TRBJ2-3,ASSRQGTDTQY
.,TRBV18,TRBJ2-7,ASSPGAASYEQY
.,TRBV2,TRBJ1-3,ASSEFYSSGNTIY
.,TRBV6-6,TRBJ1-5,ASSPTVGQGTDSNQPQH
.,TRBV5-4,TRBJ1-2,ASSLGQFYGYT
.,TRBV28,TRBJ1-5,ASSPNILGGSQPQH
once,TRBV9,TRBJ2-1,ASSALAGDNNEQF
once,TRBV5-1,TRBJ2-7,ASSLDGGAGSYEQY
.,TRBV5-4,TRBJ1-1,ASSAGTQNTEAF
.,TRBV29-1,TRBJ2-7,SVDSPTSGNYEQY
few,TRBV2,TRBJ1-4,ASSEAQKLF
.,TRBV19,TRBJ1-1,ASSMDRGSAEAF
.,TRBV5-1,TRBJ2-3,ASSLRAGDTQY
.,TRBV9,TRBJ2-3,ASSPPGLAGGRDTQY
.,TRBV7-2,TRBJ1-1,ASSLATPRQGTEAF
.,TRBV10-3,TRBJ1-5,AISERGSGNQPQH